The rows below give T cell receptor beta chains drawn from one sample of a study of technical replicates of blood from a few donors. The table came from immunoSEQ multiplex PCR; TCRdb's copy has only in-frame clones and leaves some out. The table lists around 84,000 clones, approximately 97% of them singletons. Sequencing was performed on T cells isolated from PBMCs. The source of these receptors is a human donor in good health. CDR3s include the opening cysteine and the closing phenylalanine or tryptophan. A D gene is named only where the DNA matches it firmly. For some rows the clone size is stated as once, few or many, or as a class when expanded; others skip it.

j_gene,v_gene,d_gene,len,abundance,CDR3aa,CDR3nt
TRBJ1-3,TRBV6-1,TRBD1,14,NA,CASSLTGAGNTIYF,TGTGCCAGCAGTCTGACAGGGGCTGGAAACACCATATATTTT
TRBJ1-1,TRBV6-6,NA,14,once,CASSYGLRDTEAFF,TGTGCCAGCAGTTACGGACTGCGGGACACTGAAGCTTTCTTT
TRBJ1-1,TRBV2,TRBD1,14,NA,CASSGTGGGTEAFF,TGTGCCAGCAGTGGGACAGGGGGCGGGACTGAAGCTTTCTTT
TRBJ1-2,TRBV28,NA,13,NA,CASSLWGDYGYTF,TGTGCCAGCAGTTTATGGGGAGACTATGGCTACACCTTC
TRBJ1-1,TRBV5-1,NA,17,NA,CASSFLQGQDRNTEAFF,TGCGCCAGCAGCTTTTTACAGGGCCAGGATAGGAACACTGAAGCTTTCTTT
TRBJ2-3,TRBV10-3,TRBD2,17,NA,CAITQGLLAGPTDTQYF,TGTGCCATCACACAGGGATTACTAGCGGGCCCCACAGATACGCAGTATTTT
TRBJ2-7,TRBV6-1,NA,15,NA,CASKTGTFSAYEQYF,TGTGCCAGCAAAACCGGGACTTTCTCCGCCTACGAGCAGTACTTC
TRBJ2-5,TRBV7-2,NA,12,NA,CASTDWPETQYF,TGTGCCAGCACCGACTGGCCCGAGACCCAGTACTTC
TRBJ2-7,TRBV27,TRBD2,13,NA,CASSLGTTYEQYF,TGTGCCAGCAGTTTAGGGACTACTTACGAGCAGTACTTC
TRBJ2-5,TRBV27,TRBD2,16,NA,CASSSRASGYQETQYF,TGTGCCAGCAGTTCCCGGGCTAGCGGGTACCAAGAGACCCAGTACTTC
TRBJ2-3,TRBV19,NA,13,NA,CASMGGGGDTQYF,TGTGCCAGTATGGGCGGAGGAGGGGATACGCAGTATTTT
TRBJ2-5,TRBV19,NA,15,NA,CASSMTDNLQETQYF,TGTGCCAGTAGTATGACAGATAACCTGCAAGAGACCCAGTACTTC
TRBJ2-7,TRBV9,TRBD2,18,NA,CASSVGAGLAGGPGEQYF,TGTGCCAGCAGCGTCGGAGCTGGACTAGCGGGAGGGCCGGGCGAGCAGTACTTC
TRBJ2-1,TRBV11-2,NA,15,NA,CASASSSGRTDEQFF,TGTGCCAGCGCTTCATCATCTGGGAGGACGGATGAGCAGTTCTTC
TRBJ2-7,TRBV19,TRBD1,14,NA,CASSIRTGNGEQYF,TGTGCCAGTAGTATTCGGACAGGGAACGGCGAGCAGTACTTC
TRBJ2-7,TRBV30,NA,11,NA,CAGATGAEQYF,TGTGCTGGGGCCACGGGAGCCGAGCAGTACTTC
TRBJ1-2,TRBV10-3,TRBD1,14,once,CAIGSRQGANGYTF,TGTGCCATCGGATCTCGACAGGGGGCGAACGGCTACACCTTC
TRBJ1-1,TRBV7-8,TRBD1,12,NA,CASSLGQGRAFF,TGTGCCAGCAGCCTAGGACAGGGTAGAGCTTTCTTT
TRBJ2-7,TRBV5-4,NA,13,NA,CASSTPQGYEQYF,TGTGCCAGCAGCACTCCCCAGGGCTACGAGCAGTACTTC
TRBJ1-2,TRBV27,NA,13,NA,CASSLWRNHGYTF,TGTGCCAGCAGTTTATGGAGGAACCACGGCTACACCTTC
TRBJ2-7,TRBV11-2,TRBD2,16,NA,CASSHVTSGPSYEQYF,TGTGCCAGCAGCCACGTAACTAGCGGGCCCTCCTACGAGCAGTACTTC
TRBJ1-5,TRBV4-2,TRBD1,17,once,CASSQDLTGQGFQPQHF,TGTGCCAGCAGCCAAGATCTGACTGGACAGGGGTTTCAGCCCCAGCATTTT
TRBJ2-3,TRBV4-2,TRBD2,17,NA,CASSQDLGGSGRDTQYF,TGTGCCAGCAGCCAAGATCTGGGCGGGAGCGGGAGAGATACGCAGTATTTT
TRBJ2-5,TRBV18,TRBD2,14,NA,CASSSAGVEETQYF,TGTGCCAGCTCATCGGCGGGAGTGGAAGAGACCCAGTACTTC
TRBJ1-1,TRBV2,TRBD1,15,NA,CASRSRTGGLTEAFF,TGTGCCAGCAGATCCCGGACAGGGGGACTCACTGAAGCTTTCTTT
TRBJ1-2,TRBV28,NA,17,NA,CASSFDPPTLSNYGYTF,TGTGCCAGCAGTTTCGATCCCCCGACACTTAGTAACTATGGCTACACCTTC
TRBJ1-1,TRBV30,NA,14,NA,CAWTYRDRNTEAFF,TGTGCCTGGACCTACCGGGATAGGAACACTGAAGCTTTCTTT
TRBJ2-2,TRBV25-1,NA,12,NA,CASSELSGELFF,TGTGCCAGCAGTGAATTGAGCGGGGAGCTGTTTTTT